The entry below describes one T cell receptor beta chain. Its cognate antigen is unknown. The CDR3 covers 14 residues. Trimming cost V 1 base and J 4 bases, with 8 bases left between them. Germline CDR1 reads MDHEN; CDR2 reads SYDVKM. The source of the sample is a study of shared clonotypes between healthy human individuals. General study findings and limits: Several donors held around 5% of naive CD4 clonotypes in common.

The assay was immunoSEQ multiplex PCR, and TCRdb's table has in-frame clones only and misses some. The repertoire holds about 990,000 clones, with approximately 80% as singletons. Material: memory CD4+ T cells from PBMCs. The subset: CD45RA-negative fraction. The J gene is TRBJ1-5, the V gene TRBV28; D is unclear. This receptor was taken from a man younger than 35 in good health. Some clones in this sample may be carry-over from other donors' samples. CDR3: CASSLFEENQPQHF. As DNA, the CDR3 is TGTGCCAGCAGTTTATTCGAGGAAAATCAGCCCCAGCATTTT.